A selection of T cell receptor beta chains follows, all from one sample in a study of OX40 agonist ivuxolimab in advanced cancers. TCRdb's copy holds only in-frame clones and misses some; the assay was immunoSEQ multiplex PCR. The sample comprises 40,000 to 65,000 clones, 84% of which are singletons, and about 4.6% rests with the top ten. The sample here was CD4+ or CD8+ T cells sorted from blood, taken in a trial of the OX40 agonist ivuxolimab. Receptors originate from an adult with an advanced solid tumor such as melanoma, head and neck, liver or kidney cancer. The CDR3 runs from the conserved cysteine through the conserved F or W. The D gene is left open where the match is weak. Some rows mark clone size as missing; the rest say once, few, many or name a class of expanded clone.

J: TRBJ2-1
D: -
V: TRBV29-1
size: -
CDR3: CSVGVGPGYDEQFF
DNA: TGCAGCGTTGGGGTAGGCCCAGGGTATGATGAGCAGTTCTTC

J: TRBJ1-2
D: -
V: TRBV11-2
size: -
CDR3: CASSLLGRDNYGYTF
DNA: TGTGCCAGCAGCCTCCTCGGTAGAGATAACTATGGCTACACCTTC

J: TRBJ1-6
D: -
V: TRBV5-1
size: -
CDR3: CASSLGARGPQYNSPLHF
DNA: TGCGCCAGCAGCTTAGGGGCTCGGGGTCCCCAATATAATTCACCCCTCCACTTT

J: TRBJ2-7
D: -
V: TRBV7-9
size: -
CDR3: CASSLFGTFYEQYF
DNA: TGTGCCAGCAGCTTATTTGGGACTTTCTACGAGCAGTACTTC

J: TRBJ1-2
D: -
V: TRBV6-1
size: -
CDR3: CASNLAGHTNYGYTF
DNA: TGTGCCAGCAATCTTGCGGGGCACACTAACTATGGCTACACCTTC

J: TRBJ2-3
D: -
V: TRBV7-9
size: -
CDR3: CATEPGADTQYF
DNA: TGTGCCACCGAGCCGGGGGCAGATACGCAGTATTTT

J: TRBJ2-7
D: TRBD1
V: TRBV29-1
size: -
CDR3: CSVYRGHEQYF
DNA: TGCAGCGTTTACAGGGGGCACGAGCAGTACTTC

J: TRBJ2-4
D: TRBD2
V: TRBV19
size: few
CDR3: CASSIEGGLAGTLAKNIQYF
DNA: TGTGCCAGTAGTATAGAAGGAGGGCTAGCGGGGACCCTAGCCAAAAACATTCAGTACTTC

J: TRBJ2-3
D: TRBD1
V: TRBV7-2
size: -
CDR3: CASSLFRGGRTDTQYF
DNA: TGTGCCAGCAGCTTATTCCGAGGGGGCCGCACAGATACGCAGTATTTT

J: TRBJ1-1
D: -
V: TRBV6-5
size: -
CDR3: CASIQIGQTNTEAFF
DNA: TGTGCCAGCATTCAAATTGGACAGACTAACACTGAAGCTTTCTTT

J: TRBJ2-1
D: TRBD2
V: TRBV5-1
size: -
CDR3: CASSLNSGVGNNEQFF
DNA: TGCGCCAGCAGCCTAAATAGCGGGGTAGGAAACAATGAGCAGTTCTTC

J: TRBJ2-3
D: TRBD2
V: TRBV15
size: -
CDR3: CATSRDGLAGVGDTQYF
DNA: TGTGCCACCAGCAGAGATGGACTAGCGGGAGTCGGGGATACGCAGTATTTT

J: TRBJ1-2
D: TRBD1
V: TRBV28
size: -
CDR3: CASNGPGDSHYGYTF
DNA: TGTGCCAGCAACGGGCCCGGGGACAGCCACTATGGCTACACCTTC

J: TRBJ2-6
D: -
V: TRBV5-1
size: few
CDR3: CASSLGGALAGANVLTF
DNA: TGCGCCAGCAGCTTGGGGGGCGCTTTGGCTGGGGCCAACGTCCTGACTTTC

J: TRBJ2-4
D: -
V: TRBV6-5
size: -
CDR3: CASSELAKNIQYF
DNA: TGTGCCAGCAGTGAATTAGCCAAAAACATTCAGTACTTC

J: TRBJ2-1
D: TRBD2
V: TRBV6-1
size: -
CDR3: CASSVSQGGYNEQFF
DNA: TGTGCCAGCAGTGTTAGCCAGGGAGGGTACAATGAGCAGTTCTTC

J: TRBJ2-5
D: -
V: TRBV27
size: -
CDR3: CASSLQSTRETQYF
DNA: TGTGCCAGCAGTTTACAGTCAACACGGGAGACCCAGTACTTC

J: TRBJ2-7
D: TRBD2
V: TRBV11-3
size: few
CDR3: CASSLNLAGGRPSYEQYF
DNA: TGTGCCAGCAGCTTAAATCTAGCGGGAGGTCGGCCCTCCTACGAGCAGTACTTC

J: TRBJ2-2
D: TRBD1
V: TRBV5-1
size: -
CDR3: CASSPTGTGGTGELFF
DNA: TGCGCCAGCAGCCCCACTGGGACAGGGGGCACCGGGGAGCTGTTTTTT

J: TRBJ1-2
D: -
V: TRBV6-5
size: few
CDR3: CASSSQGKSNYGYTF
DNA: TGTGCCAGCAGTTCCCAGGGGAAATCTAACTATGGCTACACCTTC

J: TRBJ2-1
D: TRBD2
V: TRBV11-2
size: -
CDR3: CASSLGLAGHNEQFF
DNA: TGTGCCAGCAGCCTCGGACTAGCGGGCCACAATGAGCAGTTCTTC

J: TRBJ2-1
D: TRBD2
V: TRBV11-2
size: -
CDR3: CASSPRTRVHEQFF
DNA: TGTGCCAGCAGCCCGAGGACTAGGGTCCATGAGCAGTTCTTC

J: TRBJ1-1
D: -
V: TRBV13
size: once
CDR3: CASSYNPGPLGAEAFF
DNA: TGTGCCAGCAGCTATAACCCTGGGCCTCTAGGGGCTGAAGCTTTCTTT

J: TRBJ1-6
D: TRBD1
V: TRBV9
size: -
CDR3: CASSPRGTGSNSPLHF
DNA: TGTGCCAGCAGCCCCCGGGGGACAGGGAGTAATTCACCCCTCCACTTT

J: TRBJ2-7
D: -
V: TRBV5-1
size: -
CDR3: CASSSTLSIEQYF
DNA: TGCGCCAGCAGCTCTACTTTGTCGATCGAGCAGTACTTC

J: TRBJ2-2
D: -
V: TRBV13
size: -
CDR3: CASTLGARTGELFF
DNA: TGTGCCAGCACCTTGGGGGCAAGGACCGGGGAGCTGTTTTTT

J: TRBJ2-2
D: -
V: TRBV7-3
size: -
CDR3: CASSLEGTATNTGELFF
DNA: TGTGCCAGCAGCTTAGAGGGAACGGCCACGAACACCGGGGAGCTGTTTTTT

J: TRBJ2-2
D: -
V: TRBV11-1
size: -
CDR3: CASSGRSPELFF
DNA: TGTGCCAGCAGCGGGCGTTCGCCCGAGCTGTTTTTT

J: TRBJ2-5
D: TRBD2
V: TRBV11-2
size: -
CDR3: CASSLVAGARGTQYF
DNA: TGTGCCAGCAGCTTAGTTGCGGGAGCGCGGGGGACCCAGTACTTC

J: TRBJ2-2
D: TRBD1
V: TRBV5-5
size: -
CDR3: CASSVGTVLTGELFF
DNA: TGTGCCAGCAGCGTAGGGACAGTGCTCACCGGGGAGCTGTTTTTT

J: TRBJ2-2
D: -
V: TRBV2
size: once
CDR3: CASSEMGTGELFF
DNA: TGTGCCAGCAGTGAAATGGGGACCGGGGAGCTGTTTTTT

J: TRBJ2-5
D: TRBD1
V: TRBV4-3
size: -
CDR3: CASSREGQAGETQYF
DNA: TGCGCCAGCAGCCGAGAGGGACAGGCTGGAGAGACCCAGTACTTC

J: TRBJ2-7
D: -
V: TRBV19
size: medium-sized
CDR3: CASSIDGESYEQYF
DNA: TGTGCCAGTAGTATAGACGGAGAATCCTACGAGCAGTACTTC

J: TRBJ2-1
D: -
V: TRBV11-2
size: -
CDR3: CASSKPSQVHEQFF
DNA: TGTGCCAGCAGCAAGCCGTCACAGGTCCATGAGCAGTTCTTC

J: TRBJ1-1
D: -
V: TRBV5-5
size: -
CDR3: CASSSAVGIGTEAFF
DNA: TGTGCCAGCAGCTCTGCGGTGGGGATTGGCACTGAAGCTTTCTTT

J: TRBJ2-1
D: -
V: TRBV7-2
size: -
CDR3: CASSLAVGPYNEQFF
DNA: TGTGCCAGCAGCTTAGCTGTCGGACCTTACAATGAGCAGTTCTTC

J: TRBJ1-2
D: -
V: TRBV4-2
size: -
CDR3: CASSQLDRSDYGYTF
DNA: TGTGCCAGCAGCCAACTAGACAGAAGTGACTATGGCTACACCTTC

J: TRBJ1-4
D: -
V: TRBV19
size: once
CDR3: CASSMYNEKLFF
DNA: TGTGCCAGTAGTATGTATAATGAAAAACTGTTTTTT

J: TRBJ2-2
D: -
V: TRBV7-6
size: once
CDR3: CASRDGGRGGELFF
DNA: TGTGCCAGCAGAGACGGGGGCAGGGGCGGGGAGCTGTTTTTT

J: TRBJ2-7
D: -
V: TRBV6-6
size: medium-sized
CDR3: CASSYSSGQGYEQYF
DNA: TGTGCCAGCAGTTACTCGAGTGGACAAGGATACGAGCAGTACTTC

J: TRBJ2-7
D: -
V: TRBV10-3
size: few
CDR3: CAISDRLGTNEQYF
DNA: TGTGCCATCAGTGATCGACTAGGCACTAACGAGCAGTACTTC

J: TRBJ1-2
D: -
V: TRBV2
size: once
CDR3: CASSVGQVNYGYTF
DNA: TGTGCCAGCAGTGTCGGGCAGGTAAACTATGGCTACACCTTC

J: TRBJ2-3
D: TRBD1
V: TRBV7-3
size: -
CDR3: CASSQEQTGGRQYF
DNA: TGTGCCAGCAGCCAAGAACAGACAGGGGGTAGGCAGTATTTT

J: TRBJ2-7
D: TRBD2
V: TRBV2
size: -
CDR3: CASSPLAGAAEQYF
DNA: TGTGCCAGCAGCCCCCTAGCGGGAGCTGCCGAGCAGTACTTC

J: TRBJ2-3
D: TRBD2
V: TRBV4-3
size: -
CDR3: CASSQGLAGATSTDTQYF
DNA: TGCGCCAGCAGCCAAGGACTAGCGGGGGCAACTAGCACAGATACGCAGTATTTT

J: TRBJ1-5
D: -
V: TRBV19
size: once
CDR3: CASSIAAEDQPQHF
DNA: TGTGCCAGTAGTATAGCGGCCGAGGATCAGCCCCAGCATTTT

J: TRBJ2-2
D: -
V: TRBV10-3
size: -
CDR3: CAISTLPGETGELFF
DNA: TGTGCCATCAGCACCCTACCAGGGGAAACCGGGGAGCTGTTTTTT

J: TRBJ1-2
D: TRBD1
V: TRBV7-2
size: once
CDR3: CASSLEGQGTYGYTF
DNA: TGTGCCAGCAGCTTAGAAGGACAGGGAACCTATGGCTACACCTTC

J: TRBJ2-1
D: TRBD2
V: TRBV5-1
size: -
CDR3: CASSLAGTSGREEQFF
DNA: TGCGCCAGCAGCTTGGCCGGGACTAGCGGGAGGGAAGAGCAGTTCTTC

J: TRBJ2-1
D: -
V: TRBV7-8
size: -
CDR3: CASSLGRSRRNNEQFF
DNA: TGTGCCAGCAGCTTAGGTCGTTCTCGGCGGAACAATGAGCAGTTCTTC

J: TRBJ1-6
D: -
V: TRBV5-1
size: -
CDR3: CASSPWLGSSYNSPLHF
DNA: TGCGCCAGCAGCCCATGGCTGGGGAGCTCCTATAATTCACCCCTCCACTTT

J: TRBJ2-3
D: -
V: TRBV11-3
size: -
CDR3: CASSFQGLSTDTQYF
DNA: TGTGCCAGCAGCTTTCAAGGGCTAAGCACAGATACGCAGTATTTT

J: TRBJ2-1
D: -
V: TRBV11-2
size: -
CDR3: CASSREGRSTRDNEQFF
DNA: TGTGCCAGCAGCCGAGAGGGTAGGTCAACGAGAGACAATGAGCAGTTCTTC

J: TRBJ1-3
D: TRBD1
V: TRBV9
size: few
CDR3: CASSLRQGATDTIYF
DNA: TGTGCCAGCAGCCTGCGACAGGGGGCGACCGACACCATATATTTT

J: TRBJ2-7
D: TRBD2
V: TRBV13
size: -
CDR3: CASSGTSGTATKQYF
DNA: TGTGCCAGCAGCGGGACTAGTGGGACCGCTACTAAGCAGTACTTC